This TCR beta chain was recovered during a study of blood T cell repertoires in COVID-19. Measured with immunoSEQ multiplex PCR; TCRdb has only the in-frame clones, and not every one. Altogether around 26,000 clones are present, 80% to 95% being singletons, with the ten largest covering around 2%. The CDR3 is 13 residues long. V dropped 6 bases and J dropped 5 bases, with 11 bases sitting between them. The V gene's germline CDR1 is MNHEY and CDR2 SMNVEV (reference sequence). The sample consisted of peripheral blood. The receptor was isolated from a human donor in a cohort sampled during active COVID-19. The chain joins TRBV27 to TRBJ1-5; possible D gene TRBD1, 6 bases. The CDR3 reads CASSQGRDQPQHF. DNA for the CDR3: TGTGCCAGCAGCCAGGGGAGAGATCAGCCCCAGCATTTT.